A single sample is the source of the 17 T cell receptor beta chains below, sequenced in a study of cytomegalovirus exposure and HLA in healthy donors. The PCR employed 60 Vbeta primers together with 13 Jbeta primers. The protocol was immunoSEQ multiplex PCR, while the TCRdb copy is restricted to in-frame clones and leaves out a portion. The sample yields about 180,000 clones, around 76% seen once. Sequenced material: PBMCs. The receptors derive from a middle-aged man in good health and CMV-seronegative.

The chain couples TRBV7-2 to TRBJ2-1; D remains ambiguous. The V gene's germline CDR1 is SGHTA and CDR2 FQGNSA. Trimming removed 3 bases from V and 8 bases from J, with 17 bases in between. CDR3 length: 15 amino acids. The CDR3 sequence: CASSFGQTGNDEQFF. CDR3 DNA: TGTGCCAGCAGCTTCGGTCAAACGGGTAACGATGAGCAGTTCTTC.

The chain combines TRBV10-3 with TRBJ2-5; D is uncertain. Germline values: CDR1 ENHRY, CDR2 SYGVKD. The CDR3 spans 12 residues. The V end was cut by 5 bases, the J end by 1 base, with 5 bases between. This chain's CDR3 is CAISRVQETQYF. In nucleotides, the CDR3 is TGTGCCATCAGTCGGGTCCAAGAGACCCAGTACTTC.

The rearrangement joins TRBV5-4 to TRBJ1-1; TRBD1 aligns across 9 bases. After removal of 0 bases from V and 6 bases from J, the junction contained 9 bases not matched to a gene. The CDR3 loop spans 16 amino acids. The V gene's germline CDR1 is SGHNT and CDR2 YYREEE (reference sequence). The CDR3 sequence: CASSLGGGTGRSEAFF. In DNA form, the CDR3 reads TGTGCCAGCAGCTTGGGGGGAGGGACAGGGAGGTCTGAAGCTTTCTTT.

The V gene is TRBV5-1, the J gene TRBJ2-7; 11 bases are a match to TRBD1. V lost 4 bases, J lost 3 bases, and 12 bases stayed unmatched. CDR1 and CDR2 (germline): SGHRS, YFSETQ. This CDR3 has 17 amino acids. The chain's CDR3 is CASSLGTGGIWGYEQYF. As DNA, the CDR3 is TGCGCCAGCAGCCTAGGGACAGGGGGAATCTGGGGCTACGAGCAGTACTTC.

This chain connects TRBV19 to TRBJ1-2, with TRBD1 identical over 7 bases. Trimming cost V 6 bases and J 7 bases; bases outside gene matches: 11. CDR3 length: 14 residues. The germline gives CDR1 LNHDA, CDR2 SQIVND (reference sequence). CDR3 coding DNA: TGTGCCAGTAGGGTTCGGCAGGGGGAAAGTGGCTACACCTTC. It is translated as CASRVRQGESGYTF.

The V and J genes are TRBV5-1 and TRBJ2-7; TRBD2 aligns across 10 bases. V gave up 0 bases and J gave up 4 bases; unmatched junction bases: 1. The germline V gene encodes CDR1 SGHRS and CDR2 YFSETQ. The CDR3 runs 14 residues. Written as DNA, the CDR3 is TGCGCCAGCAGCTTGGGAGCGGGAGGGTACGAGCAGTACTTC. It is translated as CASSLGAGGYEQYF. Based on the CDR3 plus reference TRBV5-1 and TRBJ2-7, the full variable domain is KAGVTQTPRYLIKTRGQQVTLSCSPISGHRSVSWYQQTPGQGLQFLFEYFSETQRNKGNFPGRFSGRQFSNSRSEMNVSTLELGDSALYLCASSLGAGGYEQYFGPGTRLTVT.

The chain uses TRBV4-1 and TRBJ2-1; 10 nucleotides align to TRBD2. Trimming removed 1 base from V and 10 bases from J; junction bases left unmatched: 7. This CDR3 region has 15 residues. CDR1 and CDR2 from the germline V gene are MGHRA and YSYEKL. The CDR3 here is CASSQAASGSREQFF. CDR3 nucleotide sequence: TGCGCCAGCAGCCAAGCGGCTAGCGGGAGTCGAGAGCAGTTCTTC.

The chain recombines TRBV29-1 with TRBJ2-5, with 8 bases fitting TRBD1. This CDR3 spans 13 amino acids. Looked up from germline, CDR1 is SQVTM and CDR2 is ANQGSEA. With 7 bases clipped from V and 1 base from J, the junction kept 5 bases outside the gene matches. CDR3 DNA: TGCAGCGGACAGGACAGGGTCCAAGAGACCCAGTACTTC. It is translated as CSGQDRVQETQYF.

The CDR3 DNA is TGTGCCAGCAGCTTAGGGAGGCTTTATGGCTACACCTTC. It specifies CASSLGRLYGYTF. The chain carries TRBV7-9 and TRBJ1-2; D not resolved. V shed 1 base and J shed 5 bases, with 8 bases lying between them. The CDR3 totals 13 residues. Germline V lookup: CDR1 SEHNR, CDR2 FQNEAQ (reference sequence).

The chain is built from TRBV11-3 and TRBJ1-2, with 11 bases fitting TRBD1. The germline gives CDR1 SGHNT, CDR2 YENEEA. The V and J ends lost 5 bases and 2 bases, in that order; junction bases with no gene match: 4. This CDR3 is 15 amino acids long. The CDR3 nucleotides read TGTGCCAGCAGCCTAGGACAGGGGGCCAACTATGGCTACACCTTC. Amino acids: CASSLGQGANYGYTF.

The chain carries TRBV6-4 and TRBJ2-5, with a weak D call TRBD2 (6 bases). Trimming cost V 8 bases and J 1 base, with 17 bases left between them. Germline CDR1 and CDR2: MRHNA and SNTAGT. The CDR3 runs 15 residues. The CDR3 protein is CASARDGGFQETQYF. Here the CDR3 DNA reads TGTGCCAGCGCTAGGGACGGGGGATTCCAAGAGACCCAGTACTTC.

The V call is TRBV7-9, the J call TRBJ1-6; 8 bases align to TRBD1. The CDR3 has 14 amino acids. V dropped 5 bases and J dropped 7; count of bases not matched to a gene: 4. Germline V CDR1 and CDR2: SEHNR, FQNEAQ (reference sequence). CDR3 sequence reads: CASSPGQGNSPLHF. The CDR3 DNA reads TGTGCCAGCAGCCCCGGACAGGGAAATTCACCCCTCCACTTT.

Only a few counts were recorded for this clone. The V and J genes are TRBV30 and TRBJ1-5, with TRBD1 matching over 12 bases. The ends lost 1 base at V and 6 bases at J; junction bases unmatched: 4. CDR1 is GTSNPN, CDR2 SVGIG, per germline (reference sequence). The CDR3 is made up of 15 amino acids. CDR3: CAWSGDRGQGQPQHF. CDR3 nucleotide sequence: TGTGCCTGGAGTGGGGACAGGGGGCAGGGTCAGCCCCAGCATTTT.

The CDR3 DNA reads as TGTGCCAGCAGCCCTCAGCGGGATAGGTACAATGAGCAGTTCTTC. It yields the protein CASSPQRDRYNEQFF. V gene TRBV6-6 combines with J gene TRBJ2-1, with TRBD2 identical over 7 bases. The trim removed 6 bases at V and 4 bases at J, leaving 9 bases unmatched. This CDR3 is 15 amino acids long. Germline V gene sequence: CDR1 MNHNY, CDR2 SVGAGI (reference sequence).

This clone has only a few counts. This chain uses TRBV11-3 with TRBJ2-5; 11 bases fit TRBD2. This CDR3 is built from 16 residues. Trimming removed 3 bases from V and 0 bases from J; junction bases left unmatched: 3. Looked up from germline, CDR1 is SGHNT and CDR2 is YENEEA. The CDR3 DNA reads TGTGCCAGCAGCTTGGGGGGACTAGCGGACCAAGAGACCCAGTACTTC. Encoded protein: CASSLGGLADQETQYF.

With respect to this clone: The identical CDR3 is also encoded by other nucleotide sequences in the sample. The genes are TRBV19 and TRBJ2-1; 10 nucleotides agree with TRBD2. The CDR3 runs 16 residues. Germline assignment: CDR1 LNHDA and CDR2 SQIVND (reference sequence). V was pared by 5 bases and J by 4 bases, with 8 bases of the junction left unmatched. The CDR3 DNA follows: TGTGCCAGTAGTCTCCACGCTAGCGGGGGTTACAATGAGCAGTTCTTC. As protein: CASSLHASGGYNEQFF.

The V call is TRBV28, the J call TRBJ2-1, with D unresolved. V was cut by 5 bases and J by 9 bases, with 17 bases left in between. There are 14 residues in the CDR3. The germline CDR1 and CDR2 sequences are MDHEN and SYDVKM. CDR3: CASSLRSRGSEQFF. Written as DNA, the CDR3 is TGTGCCAGCAGTCTTCGCTCCCGCGGCAGTGAGCAGTTCTTC.